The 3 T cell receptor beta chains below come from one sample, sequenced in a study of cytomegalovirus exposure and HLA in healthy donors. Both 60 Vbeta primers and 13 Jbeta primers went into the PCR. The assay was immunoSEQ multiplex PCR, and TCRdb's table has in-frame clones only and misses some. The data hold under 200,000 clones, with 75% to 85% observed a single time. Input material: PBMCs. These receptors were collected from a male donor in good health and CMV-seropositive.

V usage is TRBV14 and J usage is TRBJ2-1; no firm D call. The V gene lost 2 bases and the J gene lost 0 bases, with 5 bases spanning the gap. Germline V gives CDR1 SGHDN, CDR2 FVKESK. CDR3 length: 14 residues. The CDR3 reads CASSQTSSYNEQFF. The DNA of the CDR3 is TGTGCCAGCAGCCAAACCAGCTCCTACAATGAGCAGTTCTTC.

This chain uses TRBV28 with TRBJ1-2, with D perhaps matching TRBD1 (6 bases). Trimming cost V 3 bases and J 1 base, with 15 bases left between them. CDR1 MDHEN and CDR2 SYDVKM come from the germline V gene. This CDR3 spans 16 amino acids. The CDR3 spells CASSFFSQGGNYGYTF. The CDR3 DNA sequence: TGTGCCAGCAGTTTCTTTTCCCAAGGGGGTAACTATGGCTACACCTTC.

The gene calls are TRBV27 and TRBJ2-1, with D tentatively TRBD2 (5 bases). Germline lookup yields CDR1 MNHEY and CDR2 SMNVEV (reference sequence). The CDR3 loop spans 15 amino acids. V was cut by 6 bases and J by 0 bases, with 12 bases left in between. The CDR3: CASRERASSYNEQFF. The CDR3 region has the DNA TGTGCCAGCAGGGAGAGGGCCAGCTCCTACAATGAGCAGTTCTTC.